These 31 T cell receptor beta chains came from one sample sequenced in a study of regulatory T cells in long-lasting Graves disease. Assembly of TCR beta libraries relied on iRepertoire HTBI primers together with Arm-PCR of CDR3 regions. MiXCR was run by TCRdb on the multiplex PCR reads, yielding one entry per CDR3 protein. Of roughly 610,000 distinct CDR3 sequences detected, 16% appear once; the ten largest clones hold 12%. Described time point: newly diagnosed GD, antithyroid drugs for less than 3 months. The TCR library was prepared using RNA isolated from PBMCs. These data also featured in a second study, about T cells in Graves' hyperthyroidism and ophthalmopathy.

The sequences come from peripheral blood mononuclear cells (PBMCs), collected at new diagnosis, from a patient treated with antithyroid drugs. These receptors were obtained from a man younger than 30 with Graves disease.

The sample holds many counts of this clonotype. This chain uses TRBV30 with TRBJ2-7, with D perhaps assigned TRBD1 or TRBD2 (5 bases each). CDR1 GTSNPN and CDR2 SVGIG come from the germline V gene (reference sequence). The CDR3 sequence is 13 residues long. Trimming removed 1 base at V and 3 bases at J, with 10 bases between. The CDR3 loop reads CAWSDGASYEQYF. The CDR3, as DNA: TGTGCCTGGAGTGACGGGGCTAGCTACGAGCAGTACTTC.

Many counts were recorded for this clonotype. The V and J genes are TRBV2 and TRBJ2-4, with D possibly being TRBD2 (6 bases). The CDR3 has 14 residues. Germline-derived CDR1 and CDR2 are SNHLY and FYNNEI. V was pared by 6 bases and J by 3 bases, with 12 bases between. The CDR3 loop reads CASRSGTDKNIQYF. CDR3 nucleotide sequence: TGTGCCAGCAGGTCCGGGACTGACAAAAACATTCAGTACTTC.

In this sample, this clonotype turned up many times. V usage is TRBV12-3 or TRBV12-4 and J usage is TRBJ2-5; 10 bases match TRBD1. The J call may be faulty, since TRBJ2-1 better matches the DNA end. This CDR3 has 15 residues. CDR3 residues: CASSPGTGVWNEQFF. In nucleotides, the CDR3 is TGTGCCAGCAGTCCCGGGACAGGGGTTTGGAATGAGCAGTTCTTC.

A remark on this clonotype: A much bigger clone sits one base away, suggesting this may be a read error. V usage is TRBV7-9 and J usage is TRBJ2-5, with a tentative D call TRBD2 (5 bases). Germline loops: CDR1 SEHNR, CDR2 FQNEAQ (reference sequence). Trimming left V 4 bases short and J 4 bases short, with 13 bases between. The CDR3 totals 14 residues. The DNA of the CDR3 is TGTGCCAGCAGCTACCTAGAGGGAGCAGAGACCCAGTACTTC. The encoded protein is CASSYLEGAETQYF. Supplemented by reference TRBV7-9 and TRBJ2-5, the full variable domain reads DTGVSQNPRHKITKRGQNVTFRCDPISEHNRLYWYRQTLGQGPEFLTYFQNEAQLEKSRLLSDRFSAERPKGSFSTLEIQRTEQGDSAMYLCASSYLEGAETQYFGPGTRLLVL.

The chain uses TRBV25-1 and TRBJ2-3; D ambiguous. Trimming took 3 bases from V and 2 from J, leaving 9 bases between them. The CDR3 has 14 residues. Per germline, CDR1 MGHDK and CDR2 SYGVNS. The CDR3 nucleotides read TGTGCCAGCAGTGATGACCTACACACAGATACGCAGTATTTT. It yields the protein CASSDDLHTDTQYF.

The chain carries TRBV5-4 and TRBJ2-7; 7 bases match TRBD1. The CDR3 has 14 amino acids. V lost 6 bases to trimming and J lost 0 bases; unmatched junction nucleotides: 6. Looked up from germline, CDR1 is SGHNT and CDR2 is YYREEE (reference sequence). CDR3 in amino acids: CASNPRGTSYEQYF. The CDR3 DNA is TGTGCCAGCAACCCCAGGGGGACCTCCTACGAGCAGTACTTC.

This clonotype was detected many times. The chain has TRBV30 and TRBJ2-7; D possibly corresponds to TRBD1 (5 bases). The CDR3 runs to 13 residues. V dropped 4 bases and J dropped 1 base, with 11 bases sitting between them. From germline, CDR1 is GTSNPN and CDR2 SVGIG (reference sequence). CDR3 sequence: CAWTGHPSYEQYF. CDR3 coding DNA: TGTGCCTGGACCGGACATCCGTCCTACGAGCAGTACTTC.

On this clonotype itself: This likely came from a read error, as a far larger clone is one base away. J is TRBJ2-4 and V is TRBV13, with D possibly TRBD2 on 5 matching bases. From germline, CDR1 is PRHDT and CDR2 FYEKMQ (reference sequence). CDR3 length: 15 residues. CDR3 protein: CASRVAREIGNERFF. The CDR3 DNA sequence: TGTGCCAGCAGAGTCGCTAGGGAAATAGGGAATGAGCGGTTCTTC.

The V and J genes are TRBV28 and TRBJ2-7; D remains unclear. CDR3 length: 13 residues. Germline CDR1 is MDHEN and CDR2 is SYDVKM. V was clipped by 3 bases and J by 2 bases, with 8 bases between them. CDR3 in DNA: TGTGCCAGCAGTTTTCAGGAAGCCTACGAGCAGTACTTC. The encoded protein is CASSFQEAYEQYF.

This clonotype has a count of ten or more. The chain uses TRBV28 and TRBJ2-7; D is unresolved. The ends were cut back, 9 bases at V and 1 base at J, with 16 bases in the middle. Per the germline V gene, CDR1 is MDHEN and CDR2 is SYDVKM. CDR3 length: 14 amino acids. The CDR3 coding sequence is TGTGCCAGAAATTACCGGGTCTTATCCTACGAGCAGTACTTC. It translates to CARNYRVLSYEQYF.

This clonotype showed up just a few times. The DNA for the CDR3 is TGTGCCAGCAGCTTTGGTTTACGTACGAACTATGGCTACACCTTC. Its protein is CASSFGLRTNYGYTF. The V gene is TRBV7-2, the J gene TRBJ1-2, with D unresolved. Germline loops: CDR1 SGHTA, CDR2 FQGNSA. V was pared by 3 bases and J by 2 bases, with 13 bases between. The CDR3 is 15 amino acids.

This clonotype was counted between two and nine times. V usage is TRBV7-6 and J usage is TRBJ2-5; TRBD1 might be the D (5 bases). In germline, CDR1 is SGHVS, CDR2 FNYEAQ. The CDR3 sequence is 14 residues long. V was cut by 9 bases and J by 5 bases, with 19 bases left in between. The CDR3 is CASQAGNLPETQYF. The DNA of the CDR3 is TGTGCCAGTCAGGCAGGGAACCTCCCCGAGACCCAGTACTTC.

The table lists this clonotype with a few counts. CDR3 sequence: CASSRAGGAPDTQYF. CDR3 DNA: TGTGCCAGCAGCCGGGCAGGGGGCGCACCAGATACGCAGTATTTT. The gene calls are TRBV7-9 and TRBJ2-3; 8 nucleotides agree with TRBD1. Germline V gives CDR1 SEHNR, CDR2 FQNEAQ (reference sequence). Trimming at V came to 5 bases and at J to 4 bases, leaving 8 bases not matched to a gene. The CDR3 loop spans 15 amino acids.

This clonotype was observed at least ten times. The rearrangement joins TRBV3-1 to TRBJ1-2; D ambiguous. The CDR3 extends over 12 amino acids. The V end was cut by 7 bases, the J end by 7 bases, with 13 bases between. In germline, CDR1 is LGHDT, CDR2 YNNKEL (reference sequence). CDR3 loop: CASMGSTFGYTF. The CDR3 DNA sequence: TGTGCCAGCATGGGCAGTACCTTTGGCTACACCTTC.

This clonotype was seen only a few times. As DNA, the CDR3 is TGTGCCAGCAGCCCCAGATTATTTAACTATGGCTACACCTTC. As protein: CASSPRLFNYGYTF. This rearrangement joins TRBV7-2 to TRBJ1-2; D is ambiguous. The V and J ends lost 5 bases and 1 base respectively, with 11 bases between them. The germline gives CDR1 SGHTA, CDR2 FQGNSA. This CDR3 has 14 residues.

This clonotype was recorded at least ten times. CDR3 in amino acids: CASSSSSGNQPQHF. The CDR3 nucleotides read TGTGCCAGCTCAAGTTCGTCAGGGAATCAGCCCCAGCATTTT. This sequence joins TRBV18 and TRBJ1-5; D might be TRBD1 (5 bases). The V end lost 5 bases, the J end lost 4 bases, and 12 bases lay between the germline ends. Looked up from germline, CDR1 is KGHSH and CDR2 is LQKENI. CDR3 size: 14 residues.

The chain has TRBV13 and TRBJ2-2; D is uncertain. The germline CDR1 and CDR2 sequences are PRHDT and FYEKMQ (reference sequence). V was pared by 3 bases and J by 4 bases, with 12 bases between. This CDR3 is 15 amino acids long. CDR3 protein: CASSFENPRTGELFF. DNA for the CDR3: TGTGCCAGCAGCTTCGAAAACCCCCGCACCGGGGAGCTGTTTTTT.

This clonotype was detected a few times. This chain connects TRBV9 to TRBJ2-7; 8 bases map to TRBD2. Germline CDR1 SGDLS, CDR2 YYNGEE. CDR3 length: 15 residues. V trimming: 4 bases; J trimming: 2 bases; junction bases outside the gene matches: 8. Here the CDR3 reads CASSRGGGSTYEQYF. The CDR3 DNA reads TGTGCCAGCAGCCGGGGGGGGGGAAGCACCTACGAGCAGTACTTC.

This clonotype was seen ten or more times. The junction and the germline gene differ at one end; a read error may be behind it. The V and J genes are TRBV5-1 and TRBJ2-1; 9 positions agree with TRBD2. Germline CDR1 and CDR2: SGHRS and YFSETQ. The CDR3 spans 14 residues. The CDR3 sequence: CASSSTSGDNEQFF. In DNA, the CDR3 is TGTGCCAGCAGTTCGACTAGCGGTGACAATGAGCAGTTCTTC.

V and J are TRBV20-1 and TRBJ1-6; D not certain. Germline V lookup: CDR1 DFQATT, CDR2 SNEGSKA (reference sequence). V was cut by 3 bases and J by 2 bases, with 14 bases left in between. The CDR3 covers 16 residues. The CDR3 nucleotides read TGCAGTGCTAGGGCGGACTGGGAGACCTATAATTCACCCCTCCACTTT. It codes for CSARADWETYNSPLHF.

This clonotype was picked up a small number of times. This chain links TRBV11-2 with TRBJ2-7; D possibly corresponds to TRBD2 (6 bases). The V and J ends lost 2 bases and 6 bases respectively, with 11 bases between them. This CDR3 is 13 amino acids long. Germline V gene data show CDR1 as SGHAT and CDR2 as FQNNGV. Here the CDR3 reads CASSLQGGTEQYF. The CDR3 DNA reads TGTGCCAGCAGCTTACAGGGCGGGACCGAGCAGTACTTC.

This chain joins TRBV9 and TRBJ2-7, with TRBD2 as a possible D gene (6 bases). Deletions cut 0 bases from V and 3 bases from J, with 19 bases between. This CDR3 region has 17 residues. Germline loops: CDR1 SGDLS, CDR2 YYNGEE. The CDR3 region has the DNA TGTGCCAGCAGCGTAGGTAGGGGACTGCCGACACTCTACGAGCAGTACTTC. It is translated as CASSVGRGLPTLYEQYF.

This clonotype was picked up one time. The chain employs TRBV28 and TRBJ2-7, with 8 bases matching TRBD1. The germline gives CDR1 MDHEN, CDR2 SYDVKM. After removal of 6 bases from V and 4 bases from J, the junction contained 5 bases not matched to a gene. This CDR3 region has 13 residues. The CDR3 reads CASRWTGMYEQYF. CDR3 in DNA: TGTGCCAGCAGGTGGACAGGGATGTACGAGCAGTACTTC.

This chain links TRBV7-9 with TRBJ1-1, with D tentatively TRBD1 (5 bases). The germline V gene has CDR1 SEHNR and CDR2 FQNEAQ (reference sequence). The V end was cut by 5 bases, the J end by 3 bases, with 16 bases between. This CDR3 spans 15 amino acids. CDR3 nucleotide sequence: TGTGCCAGCAGCCGCATGGGGGAGAAGGACACTGAAGCTTTCTTT. Protein sequence: CASSRMGEKDTEAFF.

This clonotype was counted only a few times. The chain has TRBV24-1 and TRBJ2-3, with D unclear. Germline V gene lookup returns CDR1 KGHDR and CDR2 SFDVKD. V lost 3 bases, J lost 6 bases, and 9 bases lay in between. This CDR3 has 13 amino acids. Here the CDR3 DNA reads TGTGCCACCAGTGATCCACGATGGGATACGCAGTATTTT. Translation: CATSDPRWDTQYF.

This clonotype was recorded many times. For the CDR3, the DNA is TGTGCCAGCCCCCCAAGCGGGCTAGCGGGAGGTGAGCAGTTCTTC. Its translation: CASPPSGLAGGEQFF. The chain links TRBV28 to TRBJ2-1, with 11 bases fitting TRBD2. With V trimmed by 8 bases and J by 9 bases, 12 bases remained unmatched. CDR1 and CDR2 from the germline V gene are MDHEN and SYDVKM. CDR3 length equals 15 residues. Full variable domain (missing parts from reference TRBV28 and TRBJ2-1): DVKVTQSSRYLVKRTGEKVFLECVQDMDHENMFWYRQDPGLGLRLIYFSYDVKMKEKGDIPEGYSVSREKKERFSLILESASTNQTSMYLCASPPSGLAGGEQFFGPGTRLTVL.

CDR3 region: CASGTGGQGGNQPQHF. The CDR3 DNA is TGTGCCAGCGGGACAGGGGGACAGGGAGGCAATCAGCCCCAGCATTTT. The chain combines TRBV12-3 or TRBV12-4 with TRBJ1-5; 11 bases fit TRBD1. The V segment lost 8 bases and the J segment 2 bases; nucleotides outside the gene matches: 8. The length of the CDR3 is 16 residues.

The chain links TRBV4-1 to TRBJ2-7; D unresolved. CDR3 length equals 15 residues. In germline, CDR1 is MGHRA, CDR2 YSYEKL. V was pared by 1 base and J by 0 bases, with 10 bases between. The CDR3 nucleotides read TGCGCCAGCAGCCAAGGGCCGGCGAACTCCTACGAGCAGTACTTC. Translation gives CASSQGPANSYEQYF.

This clonotype was seen repeatedly, ten times or more. The J gene is TRBJ2-3, the V gene TRBV12-3 or TRBV12-4; D not certain. With 1 base removed from V and 4 bases from J, the gap between germline ends came to 6 bases. The CDR3 length is 13 residues. CDR3 sequence reads: CASSLGFADTQYF. The CDR3 DNA reads TGTGCCAGCAGTTTAGGTTTTGCAGATACGCAGTATTTT.

The chain couples TRBV27 to TRBJ1-6; 7 bases are a match to TRBD1. Germline lookup yields CDR1 MNHEY and CDR2 SMNVEV (reference sequence). The ends lost 4 bases at V and 5 bases at J; junction bases unmatched: 8. The CDR3 consists of 16 residues. The CDR3 region is CASSSTGLWDNSPLHF. The CDR3 DNA reads as TGTGCCAGCAGTTCGACAGGGTTGTGGGATAATTCACCCCTCCACTTT.

At least ten counts were recorded for this clonotype. The chain couples TRBV7-8 to TRBJ2-7; 9 bases are a match to TRBD2. V lost 0 bases and J lost 2; bases outside the gene matches: 5. Germline-derived CDR1 and CDR2 are SGHVS and FQNEAQ. This CDR3 contains 16 residues. The CDR3 reads CASSLAFAGGTYEQYF. The CDR3 bases are TGTGCCAGCAGCTTAGCGTTTGCGGGAGGGACCTACGAGCAGTACTTC.